The source of this T cell receptor (beta chain) is a study of a mutant IDH1 vaccine in newly diagnosed glioma. To note about this clone: Its antigen is as yet unknown.

Assay used: immunoSEQ multiplex PCR; TCRdb lists only in-frame clones, some missing. The data contain about 21,000 clones, roughly 91% of them seen just once; the ten biggest clones take up approximately 5.1%. This CDR3 is 14 amino acids long. Germline CDR1 reads MNHEY; CDR2 reads SVGAGI. V was shortened by 7 bases and J by 1 base, with 13 bases between the two germline ends. Regarding time point: week 11, during vaccination. It was 300 ug of mutant IDH1 20-mer peptide that made up each vaccine dose, given with topical imiquimod. This sequence joins TRBV6-5 and TRBJ1-1; D may be TRBD1 (6 bases). The sample consisted of PBMCs, taken from a glioma patient whose treatment included an IDH1 peptide vaccine. The source is a woman in her thirties or forties with glioma. The CDR3 DNA reads TGTGCCAGCACCAGGGGACGTGAGAACACTGAAGCTTTCTTT. Protein: CASTRGRENTEAFF.